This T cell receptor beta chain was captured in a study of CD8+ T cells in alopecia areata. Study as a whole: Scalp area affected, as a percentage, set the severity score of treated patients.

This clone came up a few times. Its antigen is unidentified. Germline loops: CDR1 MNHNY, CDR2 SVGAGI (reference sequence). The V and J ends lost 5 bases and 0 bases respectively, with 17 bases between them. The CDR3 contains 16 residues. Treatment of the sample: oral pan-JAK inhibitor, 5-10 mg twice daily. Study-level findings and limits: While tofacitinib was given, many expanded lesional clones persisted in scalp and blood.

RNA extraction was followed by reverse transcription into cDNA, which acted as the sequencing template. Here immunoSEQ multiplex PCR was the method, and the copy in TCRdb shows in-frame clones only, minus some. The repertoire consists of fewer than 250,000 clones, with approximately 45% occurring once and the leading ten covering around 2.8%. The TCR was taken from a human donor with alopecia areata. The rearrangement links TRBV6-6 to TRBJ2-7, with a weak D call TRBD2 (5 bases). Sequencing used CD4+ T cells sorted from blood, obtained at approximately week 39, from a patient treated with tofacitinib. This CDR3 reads CASSVPSRSFSYEQYF. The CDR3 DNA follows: TGTGCCAGCAGTGTCCCTAGCCGAAGTTTCTCCTACGAGCAGTACTTC.